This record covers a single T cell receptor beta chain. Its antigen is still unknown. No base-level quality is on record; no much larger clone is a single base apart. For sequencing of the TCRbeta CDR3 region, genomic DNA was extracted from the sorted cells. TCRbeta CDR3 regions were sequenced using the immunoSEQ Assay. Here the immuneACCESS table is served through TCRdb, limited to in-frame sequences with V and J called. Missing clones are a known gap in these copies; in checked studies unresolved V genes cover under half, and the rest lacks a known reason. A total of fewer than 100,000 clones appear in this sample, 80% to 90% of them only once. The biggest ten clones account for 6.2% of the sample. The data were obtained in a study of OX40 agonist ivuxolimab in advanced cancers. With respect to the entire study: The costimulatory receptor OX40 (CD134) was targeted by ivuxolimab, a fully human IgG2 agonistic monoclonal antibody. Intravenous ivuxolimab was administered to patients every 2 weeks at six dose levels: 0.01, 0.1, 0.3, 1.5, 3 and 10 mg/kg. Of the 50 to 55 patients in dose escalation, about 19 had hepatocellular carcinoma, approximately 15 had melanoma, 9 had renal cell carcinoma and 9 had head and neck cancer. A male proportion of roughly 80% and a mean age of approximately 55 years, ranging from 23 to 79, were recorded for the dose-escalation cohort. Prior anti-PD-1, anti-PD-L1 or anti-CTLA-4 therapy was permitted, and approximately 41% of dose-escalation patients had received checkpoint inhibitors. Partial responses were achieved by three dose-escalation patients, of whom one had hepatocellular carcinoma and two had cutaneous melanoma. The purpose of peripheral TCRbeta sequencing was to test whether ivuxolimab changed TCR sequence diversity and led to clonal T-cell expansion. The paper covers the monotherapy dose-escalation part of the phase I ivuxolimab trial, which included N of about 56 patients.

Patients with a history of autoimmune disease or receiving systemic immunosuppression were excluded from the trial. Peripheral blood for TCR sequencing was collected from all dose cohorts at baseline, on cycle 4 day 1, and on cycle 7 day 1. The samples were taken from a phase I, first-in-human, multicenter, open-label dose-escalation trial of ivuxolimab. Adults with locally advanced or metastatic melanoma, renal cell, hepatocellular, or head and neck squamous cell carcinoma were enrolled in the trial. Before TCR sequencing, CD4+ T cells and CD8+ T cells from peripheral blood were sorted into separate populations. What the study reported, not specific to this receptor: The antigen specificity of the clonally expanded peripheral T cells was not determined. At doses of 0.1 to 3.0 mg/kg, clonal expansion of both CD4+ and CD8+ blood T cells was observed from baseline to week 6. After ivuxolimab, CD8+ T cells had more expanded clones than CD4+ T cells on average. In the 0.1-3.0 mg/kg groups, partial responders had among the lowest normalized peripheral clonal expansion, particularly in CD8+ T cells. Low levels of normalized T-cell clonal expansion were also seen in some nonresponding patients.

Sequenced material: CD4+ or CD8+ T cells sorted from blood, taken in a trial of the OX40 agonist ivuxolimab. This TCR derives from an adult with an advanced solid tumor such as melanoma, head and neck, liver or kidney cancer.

Here is the DNA: TGTGCCACCAGCAGACAGGACAGGGGCCCCTACAATGAGCAGTTCTTC. This is translated as CATSRQDRGPYNEQFF. The sequence links TRBV15 to TRBJ2-1, with 9 junctional bases fitting TRBD1. Unmatched junction bases come to 4, with V trimmed by 2 bases and J by 2 bases. CDR1 LNHNV and CDR2 YYDKDF are derived from the germline V gene (reference sequence). The CDR3 goes from the cysteine to the phenylalanine over 16 residues. The DNA shown is the 48-base CDR3, in frame from base 1.